This record covers a single T cell receptor (beta chain). Seattle patients were enrolled during active infection and followed longitudinally. The entry originates in a study of blood T cell repertoires in COVID-19. Study-level information: Whether acute or convalescent, the COVID-19 samples came from the United States, Italy and Spain. Sample material is recorded as cDNA or gDNA derived from T cells, B-cell-depleted T cells, or PBMCs.

In the original processing: Reference gene primer amplification yielded estimated nucleated cell counts. Libraries were prepared by immunoSEQ multiplex PCR; TCRdb keeps only in-frame clonotypes and omits some of them. V and J calls and clone size are given by that table; D and trimming were obtained from the DNA. The profile shows about 350,000 clones, approximately 86% of them singletons. The germline gives CDR1 MNHEY, CDR2 SMNVEV (reference sequence). V shed 2 bases and J shed 8 bases, with 12 bases lying between them. The CDR3 has 13 amino acids. Sequencing used peripheral blood. The chain recombines TRBV27 with TRBJ1-2, with D possibly TRBD1 on 5 matching bases. This sequence originates from a woman aged 55-70 years with COVID-19, enrolled during active disease. The CDR3 nucleotides read TGTGCCAGCAGTTTAGGGCAGGGCGGCGGCTACACCTTC. Its translation is CASSLGQGGGYTF.